The 11 T cell receptor beta chains below were found in one sample sequenced in a study of blood T cell repertoires in COVID-19. Libraries were prepared by immunoSEQ multiplex PCR; TCRdb keeps only in-frame clonotypes and omits some of them. The sample carries about 190,000 clones, roughly 84% recorded once. Sequenced: peripheral blood. The receptors were sampled from a woman older than 75 with active or convalescent COVID-19.

The chain joins TRBV6-5 to TRBJ1-1; the D gene is possibly TRBD1 (5 bases). Germline values: CDR1 MNHEY, CDR2 SVGAGI. This CDR3 has 14 residues. Deletions cut 6 bases from V and 0 bases from J, with 11 bases between. The CDR3 loop is CASRGSGMNTEAFF. Here the CDR3 DNA reads TGTGCCAGCAGGGGTTCAGGGATGAACACTGAAGCTTTCTTT.

The chain joins TRBV5-6 to TRBJ1-6; 9 bases agree with TRBD1. J gave up 9 bases and V 3 bases, and 7 bases lay outside the gene matches. The CDR3 consists of 15 residues. Germline V lookup: CDR1 SGHDT, CDR2 YYEEEE. In DNA, the CDR3 is TGTGCCAGCAGCTATCGGGACAGGGATATTTCACCCCTCCACTTT. It is translated as CASSYRDRDISPLHF.

The chain uses TRBV11-2 and TRBJ2-1; 9 bases map to TRBD2. CDR1 and CDR2 (germline): SGHAT, FQNNGV. This CDR3 contains 14 residues. The V gene end was trimmed by 4 bases and the J gene end by 10 bases; junction bases not matched to a gene: 8. This chain's CDR3 is CASSWLAGVGEQFF. Written as DNA, the CDR3 is TGTGCCAGCAGCTGGTTAGCGGGAGTTGGGGAGCAGTTCTTC.

The chain recombines TRBV5-5 with TRBJ2-3, with 9 bases identical to TRBD2. V lost 4 bases and J lost 0; bases outside the gene matches: 15. Germline CDR1 and CDR2: SGHKS and YYEKEE (reference sequence). The CDR3 contains 19 residues. In DNA form, the CDR3 reads TGTGCCAGCAGCCCCGCCGGGGCTAGCGGGATCCTTAGCACAGATACGCAGTATTTT. Translating gives CASSPAGASGILSTDTQYF.

The rearrangement uses TRBV5-6 and TRBJ1-5; D not resolved. Germline loops: CDR1 SGHDT, CDR2 YYEEEE. V was trimmed by 1 base and J by 4 bases, leaving 6 bases between them. The CDR3 has 13 amino acids. The CDR3 sequence: CASSLTANQPQHF. In DNA, the CDR3 is TGTGCCAGCAGCTTGACCGCGAATCAGCCCCAGCATTTT.

The rearrangement uses TRBV28 and TRBJ1-4, with D perhaps matching TRBD1 (5 bases). There are 12 residues in the CDR3. V was trimmed by 10 bases and J by 8 bases, leaving 14 bases between them. Germline loops: CDR1 MDHEN, CDR2 SYDVKM. The CDR3 loop reads CATRQGREKLFF. The DNA for the CDR3 is TGTGCCACCCGCCAGGGCAGGGAAAAACTGTTTTTT.

The rearrangement links TRBV7-6 to TRBJ2-1; TRBD2 agrees at 10 bases. Germline CDR1 and CDR2: SGHVS and FNYEAQ. This CDR3 spans 16 amino acids. The V segment lost 2 bases and the J segment 4 bases; nucleotides outside the gene matches: 5. The CDR3 DNA is TGTGCCAGCAGCTTAAAAGCGGGAGGGCCGTACAATGAGCAGTTCTTC. The encoded protein is CASSLKAGGPYNEQFF.

The J gene is TRBJ2-1, the V gene TRBV11-2, with TRBD2 matching 13 bases. The junction had 2 bases not matched to a gene; V was cut back by 3 bases and J by 6 bases. CDR1 SGHAT and CDR2 FQNNGV come from the germline V gene. This CDR3 is built from 15 residues. The CDR3 protein is CASSFGLAGVNEQFF. The CDR3 DNA reads as TGTGCCAGCAGCTTTGGACTAGCGGGAGTCAATGAGCAGTTCTTC.

V and J are TRBV6-2 or TRBV6-3 and TRBJ2-3, with TRBD1 matching over 10 bases. The CDR3 covers 15 residues. Germline V gene lookup returns CDR1 MNHEY and CDR2 SVGEGT. After removal of 5 bases from V and 3 bases from J, the junction contained 5 bases not matched to a gene. The CDR3 region has the DNA TGTGCCAGCAGTGGGACAGGGGTAGTGACAGATACGCAGTATTTT. It is translated as CASSGTGVVTDTQYF.

The J gene is TRBJ1-5, the V gene TRBV5-6; the D gene is possibly TRBD1 (5 bases). With 4 bases removed from V and 4 bases from J, the gap between germline ends came to 9 bases. Germline V gene sequence: CDR1 SGHDT, CDR2 YYEEEE. This CDR3 region has 13 residues. The CDR3 sequence is CASSKGPNQPQHF. The CDR3 DNA is TGTGCCAGCAGCAAGGGGCCGAATCAGCCCCAGCATTTT.

This chain uses TRBV28 with TRBJ1-5; TRBD1 is a possible D gene (5 bases). This CDR3 is built from 13 residues. Germline CDR1 and CDR2: MDHEN and SYDVKM. V was pared by 7 bases and J by 6 bases, with 13 bases between. The CDR3 DNA is TGTGCCAGCACCGCGGGGGTAAGTCAGCCCCAGCATTTT. This gives the protein CASTAGVSQPQHF. Supplemented by reference TRBV28 and TRBJ1-5, the full variable domain reads DVKVTQSSRYLVKRTGEKVFLECVQDMDHENMFWYRQDPGLGLRLIYFSYDVKMKEKGDIPEGYSVSREKKERFSLILESASTNQTSMYLCASTAGVSQPQHFGDGTRLSIL.